This T cell receptor beta chain comes out of a study of T cell repertoires in cytomegalovirus infection. Germline V gene lookup returns CDR1 SNHLY and CDR2 FYNNEI. The CDR3 contains 15 residues. V dropped 6 bases and J dropped 2; count of bases not matched to a gene: 5. TCRdb reprocessed the reads via MiXCR and lists one record per CDR3 protein. The table lists around 450,000 distinct CDR3 sequences, 10% to 12% of them singletons. The TCR comes from a human donor in good health (CMV status not recorded). Some clones in this sample may be carry-over from other donors' samples. The source material was PBMCs. This chain connects TRBV2 to TRBJ1-5; 9 bases match TRBD1. CDR3: CASSRTGEGNQPQHF. CDR3 nucleotide sequence: TGTGCCAGCAGCCGGACAGGGGAAGGCAATCAGCCCCAGCATTTT. Complete variable domain (other parts from reference TRBV2 and TRBJ1-5): EPEVTQTPSHQVTQMGQEVILRCVPISNHLYFYWYRQILGQKVEFLVSFYNNEISEKSEIFDDQFSVERPDGSNFTLKIRSTKLEDSAMYFCASSRTGEGNQPQHFGDGTRLSIL.